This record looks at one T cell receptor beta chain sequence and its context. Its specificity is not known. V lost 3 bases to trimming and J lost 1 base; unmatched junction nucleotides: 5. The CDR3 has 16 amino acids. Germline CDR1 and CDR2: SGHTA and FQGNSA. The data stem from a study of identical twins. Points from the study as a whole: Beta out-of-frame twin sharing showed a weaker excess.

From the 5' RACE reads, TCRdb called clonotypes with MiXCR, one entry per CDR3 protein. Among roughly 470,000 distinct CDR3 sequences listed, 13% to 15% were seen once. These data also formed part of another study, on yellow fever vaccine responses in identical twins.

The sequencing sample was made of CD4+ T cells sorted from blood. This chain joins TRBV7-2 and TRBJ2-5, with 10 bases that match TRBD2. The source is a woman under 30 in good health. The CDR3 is CASSLSASGGQETQYF. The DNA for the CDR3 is TGTGCCAGCAGCTTGTCGGCTAGCGGGGGCCAAGAGACCCAGTACTTC.